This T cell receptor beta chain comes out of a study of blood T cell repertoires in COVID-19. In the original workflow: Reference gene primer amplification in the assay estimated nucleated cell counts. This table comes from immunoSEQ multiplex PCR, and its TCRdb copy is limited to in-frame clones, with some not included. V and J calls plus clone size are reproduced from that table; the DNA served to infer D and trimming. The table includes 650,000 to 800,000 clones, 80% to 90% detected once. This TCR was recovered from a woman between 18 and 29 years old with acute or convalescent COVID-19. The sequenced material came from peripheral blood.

The CDR3 reads CASSQVVTDQPQHF. As DNA, the CDR3 is TGCGCCAGCAGCCAAGTCGTGACAGACCAGCCCCAGCATTTT. V is TRBV4-1 and J is TRBJ1-5; tentatively, D is TRBD1 (5 bases). Germline lookup yields CDR1 MGHRA and CDR2 YSYEKL. This CDR3 has 14 residues. V gave up 1 base and J gave up 7 bases, with 11 bases separating them.